Each of the 11 T cell receptor beta chains below was sequenced from the same sample in a study of blood T cells in healthy people across ages. PCR was performed a second time for about 7 to 11 cycles using a sample-barcoded 5' primer and a J-beta primer mix. One entry per CDR3 protein, called by TCRdb with MiXCR from the 5' RACE reads. The data hold 700,000 to 1,000,000 distinct CDR3 sequences, with roughly 44% observed a single time. The sample taken for sequencing was blood. The receptors originated from a man between 60 and 75 years old in good health.

The chain joins TRBV2 to TRBJ1-2; no clear D gene. The CDR3 has 12 residues. The V gene's germline CDR1 is SNHLY and CDR2 FYNNEI. V lost 6 bases, J lost 8 bases, and 13 bases lay in between. For the CDR3, the DNA is TGTGCCAGCAGAGCGATCCTCTCGGGCTACACCTTC. Translation gives CASRAILSGYTF.

The chain combines TRBV4-1 with TRBJ1-4; 8 nucleotides line up with TRBD1. The germline V gene has CDR1 MGHRA and CDR2 YSYEKL. With 1 base clipped from V and 4 bases from J, the junction kept 8 bases outside the gene matches. This CDR3 has 17 amino acids. The CDR3 sequence is CASSQVGNTGGNEKLFF. DNA for the CDR3: TGCGCCAGCAGCCAAGTGGGTAATACAGGGGGTAATGAAAAACTGTTTTTT.

This chain joins TRBV20-1 and TRBJ2-1; tentatively, D is TRBD1 or TRBD2 (5 bases each). The DNA end favors TRBJ2-7, so the J call may be wrong. The CDR3 is 14 residues long. CDR1 DFQATT and CDR2 SNEGSKA come from the germline V gene (reference sequence). The CDR3: CSARRGALANEQYF. Here the CDR3 DNA reads TGCAGTGCTAGAAGAGGGGCGCTTGCCAATGAGCAGTACTTC.

The chain uses TRBV11-3 and TRBJ2-1, with a possible D match to TRBD2 (6 bases). CDR1 and CDR2 from the germline V gene are SGHNT and YENEEA. Trimming stripped 3 bases from V and 5 bases from J, with 8 bases between. There are 13 residues in the CDR3. The CDR3 loop reads CASSFRGNNEQFF. DNA for the CDR3: TGTGCCAGCAGCTTCCGGGGGAACAATGAGCAGTTCTTC.

The genes are TRBV20-1 and TRBJ1-2; D is unclear. This CDR3 is 14 amino acids long. Germline V gene lookup returns CDR1 DFQATT and CDR2 SNEGSKA (reference sequence). The V gene lost 1 base and the J gene lost 7 bases, with 16 bases spanning the gap. The CDR3 sequence: CSARGLREVGGYTF. The CDR3 DNA is TGCAGTGCTAGAGGACTTCGAGAAGTCGGTGGCTACACCTTC.

This clonotype was recorded a few times. V and J are TRBV6-5 and TRBJ2-1, with TRBD1 identical over 7 bases. The CDR3 extends over 16 amino acids. Germline CDR1 reads MNHEY; CDR2 reads SVGAGI. The J segment lost 4 bases and the V segment lost 2 bases, leaving 8 bases of the junction unmatched. The CDR3, as DNA: TGTGCCAGCAGTTACCGCCGACAGGGAATATACAATGAGCAGTTCTTC. This sequence encodes CASSYRRQGIYNEQFF.

This clonotype was detected only once. J is TRBJ2-1 and V is TRBV29-1; 11 bases align to TRBD2. The CDR3 covers 18 residues. Germline lookup yields CDR1 SQVTM and CDR2 ANQGSEA. V shed 4 bases, J shed 1 base, and the junction held 12 bases outside the gene matches. The CDR3 DNA reads TGCAGCGTTGTATCTCTAGCGGGGGGTTCTCTATCCTACAATGAGCAGTTCTTC. Translated: CSVVSLAGGSLSYNEQFF.

Points on this clonotype: One end of the junction varies from germline; a read error may be responsible. This chain uses TRBV7-7 with TRBJ2-3, with TRBD1 identical over 7 bases. CDR1 is SSHAT, CDR2 FNYEAQ, per germline (reference sequence). The CDR3 sequence is 13 residues long. For the CDR3, the DNA is TGTGCTAGCAGCAGGGGGAATGCAGATACGCAGTATTTT. This sequence encodes CASSRGNADTQYF.

The count of this clonotype is one. The J gene is TRBJ2-4, the V gene TRBV7-9; 9 bases are a match to TRBD1. Germline values: CDR1 SEHNR, CDR2 FQNEAQ (reference sequence). V shed 3 bases and J 8 bases; nucleotides not matched to a gene: 8. The CDR3 is 15 residues long. The CDR3 loop is CASSFWTGEGDIQYF. The CDR3 DNA reads TGTGCCAGCAGCTTTTGGACAGGGGAAGGGGACATTCAGTACTTC.

This clonotype was detected only a few times. The genes are TRBV5-1 and TRBJ2-5; 9 nucleotides line up with TRBD1. The tail of the sequence fits TRBJ2-7 better, so the J call may be wrong. CDR3 length: 14 amino acids. Germline lookup yields CDR1 SGHRS and CDR2 YFSETQ. The CDR3 reads CASSFGQGTYEQYF. The CDR3 DNA is TGCGCCAGCAGCTTCGGACAGGGGACCTACGAGCAGTACTTC.

This chain joins TRBV20-1 and TRBJ2-3, with 7 bases lining up with TRBD1. This CDR3 has 16 amino acids. Trimming cost V 0 bases and J 6 bases; bases outside gene matches: 12. From germline, CDR1 is DFQATT and CDR2 SNEGSKA (reference sequence). The CDR3 here is CSARDDGVGGKDTQYF. CDR3 in DNA: TGCAGTGCTAGAGATGATGGGGTAGGGGGCAAGGATACGCAGTATTTT.